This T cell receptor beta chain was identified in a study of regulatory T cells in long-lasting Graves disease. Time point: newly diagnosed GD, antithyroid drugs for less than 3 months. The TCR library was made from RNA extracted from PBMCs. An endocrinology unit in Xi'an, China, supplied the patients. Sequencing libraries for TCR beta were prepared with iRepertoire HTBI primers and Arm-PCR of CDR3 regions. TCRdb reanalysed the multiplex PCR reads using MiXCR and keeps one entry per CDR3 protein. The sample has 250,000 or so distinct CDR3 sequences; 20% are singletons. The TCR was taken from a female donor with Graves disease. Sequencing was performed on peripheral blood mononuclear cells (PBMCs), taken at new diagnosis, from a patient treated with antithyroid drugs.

The CDR3 DNA reads TGTGCCAGCAGCGATCGACAGGGGGCTATCACCGGGGAGCTGTTTTTT. It yields the protein CASSDRQGAITGELFF. The J gene is TRBJ2-2, the V gene TRBV7-2, with 10 bases fitting TRBD1. The CDR3 covers 16 residues. The V and J ends lost 5 bases and 4 bases, in that order; junction bases with no gene match: 7. Germline CDR1 and CDR2: SGHTA and FQGNSA.